A single sample is the source of the 28 T cell receptor beta chains below, sequenced in a study of CD8+ T cells in alopecia areata. Extraction and reverse transcription of RNA yielded cDNA as the sequencing template. Produced via immunoSEQ multiplex PCR; TCRdb's table is partial and in-frame only. The data contain about 130,000 clones, approximately 48% of them singletons. The sample consisted of CD8+ T cells sorted from blood, taken at week 0. These TCRs come from a human donor with alopecia areata.

The rearrangement joins TRBV5-6 to TRBJ2-1; 12 nucleotides agree with TRBD2. The CDR3 has 12 amino acids. Unmatched junction bases numbered 4, after V lost 4 bases and J lost 14 bases. The germline V gene encodes CDR1 SGHDT and CDR2 YYEEEE. The CDR3 region has the DNA TGTGCCAGCAGCCGGACTAGCGGGGTAGAGTTCTTC. Protein product: CASSRTSGVEFF. Together with reference TRBV5-6 and TRBJ2-1, the CDR3 gives the full variable domain: DAGVTQSPTHLIKTRGQQVTLRCSPKSGHDTVSWYQQALGQGPQFIFQYYEEEERQRGNFPDRFSGHQFPNYSSELNVNALLLGDSALYLCASSRTSGVEFFGPGTRLTVL.

This clone was observed a handful of times. The chain links TRBV27 to TRBJ2-1; 7 nucleotides line up with TRBD1. This CDR3 contains 14 residues. Unmatched junction bases numbered 0, after V lost 2 bases and J lost 2 bases. The germline V gene has CDR1 MNHEY and CDR2 SMNVEV (reference sequence). CDR3 coding DNA: TGTGCCAGCAGTTTAGGGACAGCCTACAATGAGCAGTTCTTC. Translated: CASSLGTAYNEQFF.

In this sample, this clone turned up a few times. J is TRBJ2-2 and V is TRBV7-9; D gene unclear. The germline V gene has CDR1 SEHNR and CDR2 FQNEAQ (reference sequence). This CDR3 spans 11 amino acids. Between the trimmed V and J ends, which lost 6 bases and 4 bases, there was a span of 3 bases. CDR3 region: CASSSTGELFF. CDR3 coding DNA: TGTGCCAGCAGTTCCACCGGGGAGCTGTTTTTT.

The table lists this clone with a few counts. The gene calls are TRBV6-1 and TRBJ2-7, with 11 bases lining up with TRBD1. Germline CDR1 is MNHNS and CDR2 is SASEGT. The CDR3 length is 15 residues. J lost 3 bases, V lost 2 bases, and 3 bases had no gene match. The CDR3 region has the DNA TGTGCCAGCAGTGAATCCGGGACAGGGGGCTACGAGCAGTACTTC. Protein: CASSESGTGGYEQYF.

This clone occurred a few times. The rearrangement links TRBV29-1 to TRBJ2-2; weak D call: TRBD1 (6 bases). There are 12 residues in the CDR3. V was pared by 7 bases and J by 6 bases, with 12 bases between. Per the germline V gene, CDR1 is SQVTM and CDR2 is ANQGSEA. CDR3 sequence: CSGQAGAGELFF. CDR3 in DNA: TGCAGCGGGCAAGCAGGGGCCGGGGAGCTGTTTTTT.

At least ten counts were recorded for this clone. The chain carries TRBV4-2 and TRBJ2-3; D may match TRBD1 or TRBD2 (5 bases each). This CDR3 region has 20 residues. The germline V gene has CDR1 LGHNA and CDR2 YNFKEQ. Trimming removed 1 base from V and 1 base from J, with 24 bases in between. The CDR3, as DNA: TGTGCCAGCAGCCAAGTCCTCACCCAGGGAGATGGGACCGGCACAGATACGCAGTATTTT. Residues: CASSQVLTQGDGTGTDTQYF.

V is TRBV6-5 and J is TRBJ2-2; possibly TRBD2 for D (5 bases). CDR1 and CDR2 from the germline V gene are MNHEY and SVGAGI. The V and J ends lost 6 bases and 5 bases respectively, with 13 bases between them. CDR3 size: 14 residues. The CDR3 reads CASSAQGLTGELFF. The CDR3 DNA reads TGTGCCAGCAGCGCTCAAGGACTGACCGGGGAGCTGTTTTTT.

The CDR3 reads CASSWTGGLSAEAFF. CDR3 sequence (DNA): TGTGCCAGCAGTTGGACAGGGGGCTTGTCGGCTGAAGCTTTCTTT. V gene TRBV25-1 combines with J gene TRBJ1-1; TRBD1 matches at 11 bases. In germline, CDR1 is MGHDK, CDR2 SYGVNS. Trimming at V came to 5 bases and at J to 6 bases, leaving 8 bases not matched to a gene. This CDR3 region has 15 residues.

The J gene is TRBJ2-2, the V gene TRBV7-8; D is unclear. Deletions cut 3 bases from V and 0 bases from J, with 11 bases between. The germline gives CDR1 SGHVS, CDR2 FQNEAQ. CDR3 length: 16 amino acids. This CDR3 reads CASSLGRAANTGELFF. DNA of the CDR3: TGTGCCAGCAGCTTGGGAAGGGCAGCGAACACCGGGGAGCTGTTTTTT. Drawing the rest from reference TRBV7-8 and TRBJ2-2, the complete variable domain is GAGVSQSPRYKVAKRGQDVALRCDPISGHVSLFWYQQALGQGPEFLTYFQNEAQLDKSGLPSDRFFAERPEGSVSTLKIQRTQQEDSAVYLCASSLGRAANTGELFFGEGSRLTVL.

The V and J genes are TRBV7-2 and TRBJ2-7; 12 bases are shared with TRBD2. Germline V gene lookup returns CDR1 SGHTA and CDR2 FQGNSA. J was trimmed by 4 bases and V by 8 bases; bases with no gene match: 9. This CDR3 spans 15 amino acids. CDR3 nucleotides: TGTGCCAGCCGACTAGCGGGGGCCCGGGGATACGAGCAGTACTTC. Its protein is CASRLAGARGYEQYF.

This chain connects TRBV5-4 to TRBJ2-7; 8 positions match TRBD1. Germline trimming cut 3 bases from V and 2 bases from J; bases unmatched to any gene: 1. Germline values: CDR1 SGHNT, CDR2 YYREEE (reference sequence). This CDR3 region has 13 residues. CDR3: CASSSTGAYEQYF. The DNA for the CDR3 is TGTGCCAGCAGCTCGACAGGGGCCTACGAGCAGTACTTC.

The chain combines TRBV4-2 with TRBJ2-3; 12 bases align to TRBD2. Trimming cost V 1 base and J 4 bases; bases outside gene matches: 6. The length of the CDR3 is 17 residues. CDR1 and CDR2 from the germline V gene are LGHNA and YNFKEQ. The CDR3 DNA is TGTGCCAGCAGCCAAGCCGAAACTAGCGGGGGGCCAGATACGCAGTATTTT. Protein: CASSQAETSGGPDTQYF.

The chain recombines TRBV30 with TRBJ2-7, with a possible D match to TRBD1 (7 bases). This CDR3 is 13 amino acids long. Germline assignment: CDR1 GTSNPN and CDR2 SVGIG (reference sequence). Trimming cost V 5 bases and J 2 bases, with 13 bases left between them. The CDR3 DNA sequence: TGTGCCTGGGCGGGACAGTCGACCTACGAGCAGTACTTC. Translation: CAWAGQSTYEQYF.

CDR3 amino acids: CASSPDRVYGYTF. Written as DNA, the CDR3 is TGTGCCAGCAGTCCGGACAGGGTCTATGGCTACACCTTC. The J gene is TRBJ1-2, the V gene TRBV6-5; 8 bases fit TRBD1. After removal of 5 bases from V and 4 bases from J, the junction contained 3 bases not matched to a gene. Germline loops: CDR1 MNHEY, CDR2 SVGAGI. The CDR3 totals 13 residues.

Only a few counts were recorded for this clone. This chain uses TRBV15 with TRBJ1-5; D unresolved. With 10 bases removed from V and 5 bases from J, the gap between germline ends came to 24 bases. Germline V CDR1 and CDR2: LNHNV, YYDKDF (reference sequence). The CDR3 has 16 amino acids. The CDR3 region has the DNA TGTGCCAATAATTTAAGGAAAATGAGACTTCATCAGCCCCAGCATTTT. Residues: CANNLRKMRLHQPQHF.

The chain recombines TRBV29-1 with TRBJ2-7; TRBD1 matches 12 bases. Trimming at V came to 6 bases and at J to 5 bases, leaving 11 bases not matched to a gene. In germline, CDR1 is SQVTM, CDR2 ANQGSEA. This CDR3 is built from 15 residues. CDR3 sequence: CSVWGTGGIMDEQYF. CDR3 nucleotides: TGCAGCGTCTGGGGGACAGGGGGCATTATGGACGAGCAGTACTTC.

The rearrangement uses TRBV13 and TRBJ2-1; TRBD1 matches at 8 bases. The CDR3 spans 15 residues. The germline V gene encodes CDR1 PRHDT and CDR2 FYEKMQ (reference sequence). V lost 2 bases and J lost 8; bases outside the gene matches: 8. Here the CDR3 DNA reads TGTGCCAGCAGCTTAAGGACAGGGTGGGTCGATGAGCAGTTCTTC. Amino acid sequence: CASSLRTGWVDEQFF.

This chain connects TRBV30 to TRBJ1-2; perhaps TRBD1 as D (5 bases). CDR1 and CDR2 from the germline V gene are GTSNPN and SVGIG (reference sequence). Trimming shortened V by 2 bases and J by 3 bases, and 10 bases separated the two germline ends. The CDR3 totals 13 residues. The CDR3 loop is CAWSPTEHYGYTF. In DNA form, the CDR3 reads TGTGCCTGGAGTCCGACAGAGCACTATGGCTACACCTTC. Full variable domain (missing parts from reference TRBV30 and TRBJ1-2): SQTIHQWPATLVQPVGSPLSLECTVEGTSNPNLYWYRQAAGRGLQLLFYSVGIGQISSEVPQNLSASRPQDRQFILSSKKLLLSDSGFYLCAWSPTEHYGYTFGSGTRLTVV.

The chain carries TRBV30 and TRBJ2-7, with 8 positions matching TRBD2. CDR3 size: 14 residues. J lost 1 base, V lost 2 bases, and 4 bases had no gene match. CDR1 GTSNPN and CDR2 SVGIG come from the germline V gene (reference sequence). The CDR3 nucleotides read TGTGCCTGGAGTCCCCGGGAGGGATCCTACGAGCAGTACTTC. Translation: CAWSPREGSYEQYF.

This clone appeared once. V usage is TRBV27 and J usage is TRBJ2-7; D not resolved. Per the germline V gene, CDR1 is MNHEY and CDR2 is SMNVEV (reference sequence). The CDR3 is 15 amino acids. V shed 0 bases and J shed 3 bases, with 12 bases lying between them. The CDR3 sequence: CASSLSARPGYEQYF. In DNA, the CDR3 is TGTGCCAGCAGTTTATCCGCCCGGCCAGGCTACGAGCAGTACTTC.

The rearrangement uses TRBV11-2 and TRBJ2-7; 7 bases map to TRBD1. V gave up 4 bases and J gave up 0 bases; unmatched junction bases: 12. Germline V CDR1 and CDR2: SGHAT, FQNNGV. CDR3 length: 17 amino acids. The CDR3 DNA follows: TGTGCCAGCAGCTCCGACAGACAGGGACGGAGCTCCTACGAGCAGTACTTC. It codes for CASSSDRQGRSSYEQYF.

CDR3 nucleotides: TGCGCCAGCACCAAGCAGGGAGAGACCCAGTACTTC. Protein sequence: CASTKQGETQYF. The V call is TRBV5-1, the J call TRBJ2-5; possible D gene TRBD1, 5 bases. This CDR3 has 12 residues. The V end lost 6 bases, the J end lost 4 bases, and 10 bases lay between the germline ends. The germline gives CDR1 SGHRS, CDR2 YFSETQ. The variable domain in full, with the rest retrieved from reference TRBV5-1 and TRBJ2-5, is KAGVTQTPRYLIKTRGQQVTLSCSPISGHRSVSWYQQTPGQGLQFLFEYFSETQRNKGNFPGRFSGRQFSNSRSEMNVSTLELGDSALYLCASTKQGETQYFGPGTRLLVL.

In this sample, this clone turned up a few times. The rearrangement links TRBV29-1 to TRBJ2-5, with D perhaps matching TRBD1 (6 bases). Germline loops: CDR1 SQVTM, CDR2 ANQGSEA. V gave up 7 bases and J gave up 5 bases, with 17 bases separating them. The CDR3 consists of 13 residues. The CDR3 DNA reads as TGCAGCGCGGCATTGGGGGCGGAGGAGACCCAGTACTTC. Amino acids: CSAALGAEETQYF.

The chain links TRBV30 to TRBJ1-2; 8 bases match TRBD1. V was clipped by 6 bases and J by 4 bases; unmatched bases: 4. Germline CDR1 is GTSNPN and CDR2 is SVGIG (reference sequence). CDR3 length equals 12 residues. The CDR3 region has the DNA TGTGCCTGTCAGGGGGCTGGCTATGGCTACACCTTC. It specifies CACQGAGYGYTF.

The gene calls are TRBV27 and TRBJ1-2; 7 nucleotides agree with TRBD1. CDR1 is MNHEY, CDR2 SMNVEV, per germline (reference sequence). The CDR3 consists of 15 residues. V lost 5 bases and J lost 8; bases outside the gene matches: 14. CDR3 sequence reads: CASSPDKEGASGYTF. In DNA form, the CDR3 reads TGTGCCAGCAGTCCCGACAAGGAGGGGGCGAGCGGCTACACCTTC.

This chain uses TRBV7-2 with TRBJ2-1; possibly TRBD1 for D (5 bases). Germline V gene data show CDR1 as SGHTA and CDR2 as FQGNSA. The CDR3 has 12 residues. Trimming removed 6 bases from V and 8 bases from J, with 11 bases in between. Here the CDR3 reads CASSWGGHEQFF. The CDR3 DNA is TGTGCCAGCAGTTGGGGCGGTCATGAGCAGTTCTTC.

This chain links TRBV4-1 with TRBJ2-2; maybe TRBD1 (5 bases). This CDR3 spans 14 amino acids. Germline CDR1 MGHRA, CDR2 YSYEKL. The V and J ends lost 1 base and 6 bases respectively, with 9 bases between them. The CDR3 spells CASSQVVRAGELFF. CDR3 nucleotide sequence: TGCGCCAGCAGCCAAGTGGTCAGGGCCGGGGAGCTGTTTTTT.

V usage is TRBV4-1 and J usage is TRBJ1-5; 7 nucleotides line up with TRBD1. Germline assignment: CDR1 MGHRA and CDR2 YSYEKL. After removal of 3 bases from V and 1 base from J, the junction contained 6 bases not matched to a gene. The CDR3 has 16 amino acids. CDR3 region: CASSQTGFVSNQPQHF. In DNA, the CDR3 is TGCGCCAGCAGCCAGACAGGGTTTGTGAGCAATCAGCCCCAGCATTTT.